Listed below are T cell receptor beta chains from one sample, sequenced in a study of regulatory T cells in long-lasting Graves disease. Each CDR3 protein gets one entry after TCRdb re-called the multiplex PCR reads with MiXCR. The table shows some 350,000 distinct CDR3 sequences, with about a sixth occurring only once. Separately, the same data were catalogued under a study of T cells in Graves' hyperthyroidism and ophthalmopathy.

The sequences come from peripheral blood mononuclear cells (PBMCs), collected at new diagnosis, from a patient treated with antithyroid drugs. Source of these receptors: a woman aged 18-29 years with Graves disease. The CDR3 runs from the conserved cysteine through the conserved F or W. Fields, in order: J gene, D gene, V gene, clone size, CDR3 protein, CDR3 DNA. D genes are given only for firm matches. Size is stated for part of the rows, as once, few or many counts, or as a class when the clone is expanded.

>TRBJ1-2|NA|TRBV2|few
CASTNQTSMYLCASSFGGDGYTF
NA
>TRBJ2-1|NA|TRBV20-1|many
CSARLLGFGNEQFF
TGCAGTGCTAGATTGCTAGGGTTCGGCAATGAGCAGTTCTTC
>TRBJ2-3|NA|TRBV5-1|many
CASSLGPSPDTQYF
TGCGCCAGCAGCTTGGGTCCCAGTCCAGATACGCAGTATTTT
>TRBJ2-5|NA|TRBV5-1|many
CASSYGRGSETQYF
TGCGCCAGCAGCTACGGTAGAGGGTCTGAGACCCAGTACTTC
>TRBJ1-1|NA|TRBV19|few
CASSRGNRGIGAFF
TGTGCCAGTAGTAGAGGTAATCGCGGGATAGGGGCTTTCTTT
>TRBJ1-2|NA|TRBV28|NA
CASSPETGNYGYTF
TGTGCCAGCAGCCCCGAGACAGGAAACTATGGCTACACCTTC
>TRBJ2-2|NA|TRBV6-1|many
CASSLGWSNTGELFF
TGTGCCAGCAGTCTGGGCTGGTCGAACACCGGGGAGCTGTTTTTT
>TRBJ2-7|NA|TRBV11-1|many
CASSGQAFYEQYF
TGTGCCAGCTCGGGACAAGCCTTCTACGAGCAGTACTTC
>TRBJ1-1|NA|TRBV7-3|many
CASSLTGRASAFF
TGTGCCAGCAGCTTAACGGGGCGGGCCTCAGCTTTCTTT
>TRBJ2-1|TRBD2|TRBV18|many
CASSGWTSGRDNEQFF
TGTGCCAGCTCAGGATGGACTAGCGGGAGGGACAATGAGCAGTTCTTC
>TRBJ2-3|TRBD2|TRBV19|few
CASSLSGTSHSPDTQYF
TGTGCCAGTAGTCTAAGCGGGACTAGCCACTCCCCGGATACGCAGTATTTT
>TRBJ2-1|TRBD1|TRBV6-1|many
CASSGRGQSYNEQFF
TGTGCCAGCAGTGGTAGGGGACAGTCCTACAATGAGCAGTTCTTC
>TRBJ2-3|TRBD1|TRBV5-1|many
CASSLKTGQGAADTQYF
TGCGCCAGCAGCCTAAAGACCGGACAGGGGGCAGCAGATACGCAGTATTTT
>TRBJ2-1|TRBD2|TRBV10-3|many
CATAGTSRGVNEQFF
TGTGCCACTGCCGGGACTAGTCGAGGGGTTAATGAGCAGTTCTTC
>TRBJ2-3|NA|TRBV7-3|many
CASSPKPPDTQYF
TGTGCCAGCAGCCCGAAACCTCCCGATACGCAGTATTTT
>TRBJ1-1|NA|TRBV20-1|few
CSARLPALSTEAFF
TGCAGTGCCAGGCTACCGGCTCTGAGCACTGAAGCTTTCTTT
>TRBJ2-1|NA|TRBV7-9|many
CASRLTGANNEQFF
TGTGCCAGCAGATTAACGGGAGCCAACAATGAGCAGTTCTTC
>TRBJ2-7|NA|TRBV28|many
CASSRGGGNYEQYF
TGTGCCAGCTCGAGGGGGGGCGGAAACTACGAGCAGTACTTC
>TRBJ1-2|NA|TRBV3-1|many
CASSHVLTGNYGYTF
TGTGCCAGCAGCCACGTTCTAACGGGGAACTATGGCTACACCTTC
>TRBJ2-1|TRBD2|TRBV20-1|many
CSAAKREGYNEQFF
TGCAGTGCTGCAAAGCGGGAGGGCTACAATGAGCAGTTCTTC
>TRBJ1-1|NA|TRBV20-1|many
CSASPGPMNTEAFF
TGCAGTGCCTCCCCGGGCCCTATGAACACTGAAGCTTTCTTT
>TRBJ2-7|TRBD2|TRBV29-1|few
CSVEREETYEQYF
TGCAGCGTTGAGCGGGAGGAAACCTACGAGCAGTACTTC
>TRBJ1-5|TRBD1|TRBV3-1|many
CASSPRADRRGNQPQHF
TGTGCCAGCAGCCCACGTGCGGACAGGCGGGGCAATCAGCCCCAGCATTTT